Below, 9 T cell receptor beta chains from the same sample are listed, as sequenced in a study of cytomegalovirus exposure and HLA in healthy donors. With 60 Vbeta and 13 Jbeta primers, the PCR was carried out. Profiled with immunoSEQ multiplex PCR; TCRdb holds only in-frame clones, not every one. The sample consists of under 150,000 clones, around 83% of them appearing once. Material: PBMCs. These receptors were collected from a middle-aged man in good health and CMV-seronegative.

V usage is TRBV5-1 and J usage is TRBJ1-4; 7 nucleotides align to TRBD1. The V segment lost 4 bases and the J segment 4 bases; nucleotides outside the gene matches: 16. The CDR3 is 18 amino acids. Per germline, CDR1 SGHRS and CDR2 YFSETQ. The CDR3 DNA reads TGCGCCAGCAGCGGAGGGGGGACAGAGATTTACCGTAATGAAAAACTGTTTTTT. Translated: CASSGGGTEIYRNEKLFF.

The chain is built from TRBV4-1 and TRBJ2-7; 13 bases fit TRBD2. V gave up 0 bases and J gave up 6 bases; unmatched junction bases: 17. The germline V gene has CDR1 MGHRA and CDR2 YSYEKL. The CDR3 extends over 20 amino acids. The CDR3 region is CASSQERMRLAGGLGREQYF. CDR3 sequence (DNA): TGCGCCAGCAGCCAAGAGAGAATGAGACTAGCGGGGGGCTTGGGCCGCGAGCAGTACTTC.

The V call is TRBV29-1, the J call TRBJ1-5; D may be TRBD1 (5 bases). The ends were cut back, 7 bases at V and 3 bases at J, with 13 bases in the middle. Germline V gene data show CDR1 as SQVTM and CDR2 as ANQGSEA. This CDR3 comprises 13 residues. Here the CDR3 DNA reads TGCAGCGCCGTCCAGGGTATCAATCAGCCCCAGCATTTT. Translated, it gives CSAVQGINQPQHF.

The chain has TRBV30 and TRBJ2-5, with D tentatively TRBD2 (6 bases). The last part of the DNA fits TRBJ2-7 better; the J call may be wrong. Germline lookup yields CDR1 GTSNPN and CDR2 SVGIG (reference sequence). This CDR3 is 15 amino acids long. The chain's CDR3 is CAWSRRGTGVYEQYF. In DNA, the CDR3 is TGTGCCTGGAGTCGACGGGGAACGGGAGTCTACGAGCAGTACTTC.

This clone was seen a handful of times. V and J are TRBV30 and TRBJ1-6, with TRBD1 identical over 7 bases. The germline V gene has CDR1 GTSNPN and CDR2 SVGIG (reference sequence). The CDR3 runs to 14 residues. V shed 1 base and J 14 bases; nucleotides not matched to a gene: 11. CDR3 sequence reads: CAWSEGALGTALHF. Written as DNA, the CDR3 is TGTGCCTGGAGTGAGGGGGCCTTAGGGACTGCCCTCCACTTT.

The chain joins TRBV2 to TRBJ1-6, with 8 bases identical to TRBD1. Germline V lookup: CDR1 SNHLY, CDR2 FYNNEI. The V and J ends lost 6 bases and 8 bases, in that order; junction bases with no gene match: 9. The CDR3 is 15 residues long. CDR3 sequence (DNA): TGTGCCAGCAGGACAGGGGCCGTTCCACATTCACCCCTCCACTTT. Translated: CASRTGAVPHSPLHF.

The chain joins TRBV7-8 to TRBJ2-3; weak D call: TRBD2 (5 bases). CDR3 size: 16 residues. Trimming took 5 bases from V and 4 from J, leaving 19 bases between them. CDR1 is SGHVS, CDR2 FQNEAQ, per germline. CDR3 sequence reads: CASSKRYVGASDTQYF. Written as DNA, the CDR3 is TGTGCCAGCAGCAAGAGATACGTGGGAGCATCAGATACGCAGTATTTT.

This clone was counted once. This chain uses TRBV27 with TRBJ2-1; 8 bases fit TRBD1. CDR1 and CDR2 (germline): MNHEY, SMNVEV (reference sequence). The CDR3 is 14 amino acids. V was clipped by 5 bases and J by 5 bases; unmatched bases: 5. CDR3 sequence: CASSHRGIHNEQFF. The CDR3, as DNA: TGTGCCAGCAGTCACAGGGGGATCCACAATGAGCAGTTCTTC.

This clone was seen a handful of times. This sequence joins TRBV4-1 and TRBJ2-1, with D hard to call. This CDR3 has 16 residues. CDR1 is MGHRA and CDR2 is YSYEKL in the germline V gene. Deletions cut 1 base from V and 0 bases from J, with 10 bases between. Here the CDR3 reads CASSQGIVSSYNEQFF. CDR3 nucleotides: TGCGCCAGCAGCCAAGGTATAGTGAGCTCCTACAATGAGCAGTTCTTC.